Shown below are 9 T cell receptor beta chains from a single sample sequenced in a study of blood T cell repertoires in COVID-19. The table came from immunoSEQ multiplex PCR; TCRdb's copy has only in-frame clones and leaves some out. Here the sample spans roughly 350,000 clones, more than 75% being singletons. Input material: peripheral blood. All receptors come from a woman aged 50 to 60 with active or convalescent COVID-19.

V is TRBV27 and J is TRBJ2-7; no clear D gene. Germline CDR1 reads MNHEY; CDR2 reads SMNVEV (reference sequence). CDR3 size: 14 residues. Trimming removed 1 base at V and 3 bases at J, with 10 bases between. CDR3 in amino acids: CASSLYSSGYEQYF. CDR3 nucleotides: TGTGCCAGCAGTTTATACAGTTCTGGCTACGAGCAGTACTTC.

The chain combines TRBV9 with TRBJ2-2; a weak D match, TRBD1 (5 bases). The germline CDR1 and CDR2 sequences are SGDLS and YYNGEE. The CDR3 sequence is 15 residues long. The ends were cut back, 4 bases at V and 2 bases at J, with 12 bases in the middle. CDR3 protein: CASSSDSVNTGELFF. The DNA for the CDR3 is TGTGCCAGCAGCTCAGACAGTGTCAACACCGGGGAGCTGTTTTTT. Full variable domain (outside the CDR3, taken from reference TRBV9 and TRBJ2-2): DSGVTQTPKHLITATGQRVTLRCSPRSGDLSVYWYQQSLDQGLQFLIQYYNGEERAKGNILERFSAQQFPDLHSELNLSSLELGDSALYFCASSSDSVNTGELFFGEGSRLTVL.

Comments on this clone: The germline gene is not matched at one end of the junction; a read error may be the cause. The chain recombines TRBV2 with TRBJ2-1; TRBD2 matches 13 bases. Germline CDR1 and CDR2: SNHLY and FYNNEI. CDR3 length: 16 residues. DNA of the CDR3: TGTGCCAGCAGCGAAGATACTAGCGGGGGGGCGAATGAGCAGTTCTTC. Its protein product is CASSEDTSGGANEQFF.

The gene calls are TRBV7-8 and TRBJ1-6; the match to TRBD1 covers 7 bases. Unmatched junction bases numbered 8, after V lost 5 bases and J lost 7 bases. This CDR3 region has 15 residues. Germline CDR1 and CDR2: SGHVS and FQNEAQ. CDR3 nucleotides: TGTGCCAGCAGCATATGGGACAGCAGGAATTCACCCCTCCACTTT. Its protein is CASSIWDSRNSPLHF.

A single count supports this clone. V usage is TRBV19 and J usage is TRBJ1-3; 10 bases agree with TRBD1. Germline values: CDR1 LNHDA, CDR2 SQIVND (reference sequence). The CDR3 is 14 amino acids. V shed 5 bases, J shed 8 bases, and the junction held 6 bases outside the gene matches. For the CDR3, the DNA is TGTGCCAGTAGTTTGGGACAGGGGTTAGACACCATATATTTT. It is translated as CASSLGQGLDTIYF.

The gene calls are TRBV4-3 and TRBJ1-3; the D is unclear. Germline V gene data show CDR1 as LGHNA and CDR2 as YSLEER. The CDR3 length is 14 residues. Trimming stripped 4 bases from V and 0 bases from J, with 7 bases between. The CDR3 reads CASSPTISGNTIYF. The CDR3 DNA reads as TGCGCCAGCAGCCCGACTATCTCTGGAAACACCATATATTTT.

The chain links TRBV27 to TRBJ2-3, with 12 nucleotides matching TRBD2. This CDR3 is 17 amino acids long. Trimming removed 8 bases from V and 1 base from J; junction bases left unmatched: 10. CDR1 and CDR2 (germline): MNHEY, SMNVEV (reference sequence). The CDR3 sequence: CASCKLAGGGGTDTQYF. The CDR3 DNA reads TGTGCCAGCTGTAAACTAGCGGGAGGAGGGGGCACAGATACGCAGTATTTT.

V is TRBV28 and J is TRBJ1-1; maybe TRBD1 (6 bases). Trimming removed 1 base at V and 6 bases at J, with 15 bases between. Germline V CDR1 and CDR2: MDHEN, SYDVKM. There are 15 residues in the CDR3. CDR3 DNA sequence: TGTGCCAGCAGTTTATCAACGGGGGGACAATCTGAAGCTTTCTTT. As protein: CASSLSTGGQSEAFF.

The rearrangement joins TRBV28 to TRBJ2-7; 7 bases are a match to TRBD1. V shed 6 bases and J 4 bases; nucleotides not matched to a gene: 9. The germline gives CDR1 MDHEN, CDR2 SYDVKM. The CDR3 runs 14 residues. CDR3 coding DNA: TGTGCCAGCAGCCCACTCACAGGGGCGTACGAGCAGTACTTC. It yields the protein CASSPLTGAYEQYF.